Here is one TCR beta chain with its context. Caucasian, healthy and from Russia, the donors were aged between about 6 and 90. The data derive from a study of blood T cells in healthy people across ages. Between the trimmed V and J ends, which lost 5 bases and 0 bases, there was a span of 17 bases. The germline V gene encodes CDR1 SGHTA and CDR2 FQGNSA. This CDR3 is built from 18 residues. A sample-barcoded 5' primer and a J-beta primer mix were used in a second PCR of roughly 6 to 12 cycles. MiXCR was run by TCRdb on the 5' RACE reads, yielding one entry per CDR3 protein. The data contain 1.5 million to 2 million distinct CDR3 sequences, less than 50% of them seen just once; the ten biggest clones take up 2% to 2.5%.

This TCR came from a woman aged 40 to 50 in good health. The chain combines TRBV7-2 with TRBJ1-6; D perhaps matches TRBD1 (5 bases). Sequences were obtained from blood. CDR3 residues: CASSARGSTSSYNSPLHF. CDR3 nucleotides: TGTGCCAGCAGCGCCCGGGGCAGCACTTCCTCCTATAATTCACCCCTCCACTTT.